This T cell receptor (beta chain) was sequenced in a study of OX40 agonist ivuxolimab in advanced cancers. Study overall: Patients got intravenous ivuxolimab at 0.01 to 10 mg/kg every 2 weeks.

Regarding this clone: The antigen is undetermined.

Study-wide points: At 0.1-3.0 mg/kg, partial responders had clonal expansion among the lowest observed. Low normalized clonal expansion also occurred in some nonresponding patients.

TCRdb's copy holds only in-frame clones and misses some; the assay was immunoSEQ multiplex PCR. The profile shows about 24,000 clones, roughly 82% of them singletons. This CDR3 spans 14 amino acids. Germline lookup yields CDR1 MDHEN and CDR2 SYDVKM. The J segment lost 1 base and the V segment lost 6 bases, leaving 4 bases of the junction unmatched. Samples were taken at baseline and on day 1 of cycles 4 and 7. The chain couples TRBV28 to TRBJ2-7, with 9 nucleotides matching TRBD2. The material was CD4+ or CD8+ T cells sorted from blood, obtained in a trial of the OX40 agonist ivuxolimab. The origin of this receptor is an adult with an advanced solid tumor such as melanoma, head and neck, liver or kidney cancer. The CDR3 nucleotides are TGTGCCAGCAGCTGGACTAGCGCTTCCTACGAGCAGTACTTC. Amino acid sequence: CASSWTSASYEQYF.